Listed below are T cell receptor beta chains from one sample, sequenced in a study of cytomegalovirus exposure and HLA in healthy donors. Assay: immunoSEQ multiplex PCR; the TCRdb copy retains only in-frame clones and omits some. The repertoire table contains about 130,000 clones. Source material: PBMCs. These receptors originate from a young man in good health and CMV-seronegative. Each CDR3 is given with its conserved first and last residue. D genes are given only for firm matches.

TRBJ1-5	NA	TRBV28	CASREGMNQPQHF	TGTGCCAGCAGGGAGGGGATGAATCAGCCCCAGCATTTT
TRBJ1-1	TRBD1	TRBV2	CASGGGTGDTEAFF	TGTGCCAGCGGGGGCGGGACAGGGGACACTGAAGCTTTCTTT
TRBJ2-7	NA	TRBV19	CASSIRPHRGYEQYF	TGTGCCAGTAGTATTCGGCCCCACCGCGGGTACGAGCAGTACTTC
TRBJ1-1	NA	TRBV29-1	CSVVGLMNTEAFF	TGCAGCGTTGTGGGCCTAATGAACACTGAAGCTTTCTTT
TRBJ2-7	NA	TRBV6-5	CASSPAQGLYEQYF	TGTGCCAGCAGCCCCGCCCAGGGGTTATACGAGCAGTACTTC
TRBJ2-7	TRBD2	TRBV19	CASSIVAGDNEQYF	TGTGCCAGTAGTATTGTAGCGGGAGATAACGAGCAGTACTTC
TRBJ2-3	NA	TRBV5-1	CASSFRDLTHTDTQYF	TGCGCCAGCAGCTTCCGGGACTTGACCCACACAGATACGCAGTATTTT
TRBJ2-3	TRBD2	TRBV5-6	CASSAGLASGRPNTDTQYF	TGTGCCAGCAGCGCGGGACTAGCGTCGGGGAGGCCAAACACAGATACGCAGTATTTT
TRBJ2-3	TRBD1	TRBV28	CASNPPGQGADTQYF	TGTGCCAGCAACCCTCCGGGACAGGGGGCAGATACGCAGTATTTT
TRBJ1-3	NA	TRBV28	CASRGSGNTIYF	TGTGCCAGTAGGGGATCTGGAAACACCATATATTTT
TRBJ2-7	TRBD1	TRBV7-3	CASSPDRGNEQYF	TGTGCCAGCAGCCCCGACAGGGGTAACGAGCAGTACTTC
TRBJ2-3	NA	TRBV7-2	CASSSFTDTQYF	TGTGCCAGCAGCTCGTTTACAGATACGCAGTATTTT
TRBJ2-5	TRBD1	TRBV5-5	CASSYGTGLLETQYF	TGTGCCAGCAGTTATGGGACAGGGTTGTTAGAGACCCAGTACTTC
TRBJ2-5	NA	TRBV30	CAWSRGGETQYF	TGTGCCTGGAGTCGGGGTGGAGAGACCCAGTACTTC
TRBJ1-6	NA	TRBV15	CATSRQRQAAGLAPLHF	TGTGCCACCAGCAGACAGAGACAGGCAGCGGGGCTGGCACCCCTCCACTTT
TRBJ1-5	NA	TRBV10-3	CAISESPGSNQPQHF	TGTGCCATCAGTGAGTCGCCAGGGAGCAATCAGCCCCAGCATTTT
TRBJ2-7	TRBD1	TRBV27	CASSSAGTGKKQYF	TGTGCCAGCAGTTCAGCCGGGACAGGGAAAAAGCAGTACTTC
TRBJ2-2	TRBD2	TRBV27	CASSPGLAGGPTGELFF	TGTGCCAGCAGCCCTGGACTAGCGGGAGGGCCCACCGGGGAGCTGTTTTTT
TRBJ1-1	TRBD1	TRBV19	CASSTAGGTMNTEAFF	TGTGCCAGTAGTACCGCAGGGGGCACCATGAACACTGAAGCTTTCTTT
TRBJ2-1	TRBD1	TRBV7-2	CASSRRQGSFNEQFF	TGTGCCAGCAGCCGGAGACAGGGAAGTTTCAATGAGCAGTTCTTC
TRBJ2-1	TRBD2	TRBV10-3	CAISEFPGGANLNEQFF	TGTGCCATCAGTGAGTTCCCGGGAGGGGCAAATTTGAATGAGCAGTTCTTC
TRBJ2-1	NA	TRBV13	CASSPKGNEQFF	TGTGCCAGCAGCCCAAAGGGGAATGAGCAGTTCTTC
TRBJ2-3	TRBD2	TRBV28	CASSLSGRGTDTQYF	TGTGCCAGCAGTCTTAGCGGGAGAGGAACAGATACGCAGTATTTT
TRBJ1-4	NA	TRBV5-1	CASSPSGVGEKLFF	TGCGCCAGCAGCCCCTCAGGGGTAGGGGAAAAACTGTTTTTT
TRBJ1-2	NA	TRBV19	CATGTYGYTF	TGTGCCACCGGTACCTATGGCTACACCTTC
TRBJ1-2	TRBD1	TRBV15	CATSRPRQGSAGYTF	TGTGCCACCAGCAGACCTCGACAGGGTTCAGCTGGCTACACCTTC
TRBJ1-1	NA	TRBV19	CASSIARPVAASGPEAFF	TGTGCCAGTAGTATCGCTCGCCCCGTGGCAGCCAGCGGTCCTGAAGCTTTCTTT
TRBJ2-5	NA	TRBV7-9	CASSLVSSLQETQYF	TGTGCCAGCAGCTTAGTTTCTAGTCTACAAGAGACCCAGTACTTC
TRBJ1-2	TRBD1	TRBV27	CASSPGDRVYGYTF	TGTGCCAGCAGTCCAGGCGACAGGGTGTACGGCTACACCTTC
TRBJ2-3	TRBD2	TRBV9	CASSQREGTDTQYF	TGTGCCAGCAGCCAGCGGGAGGGCACAGATACGCAGTATTTT
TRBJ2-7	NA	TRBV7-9	CASTSELRYEQYF	TGTGCCAGCACCAGCGAATTGAGGTACGAGCAGTACTTC
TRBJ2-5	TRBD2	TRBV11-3	CASSFSATSGGRETQYF	TGTGCCAGCAGCTTCTCCGCGACTAGCGGGGGCCGGGAGACCCAGTACTTC
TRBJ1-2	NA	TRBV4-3	CASSPSERVMYYGYTF	TGCGCCAGCAGCCCCTCTGAGCGGGTAATGTACTATGGCTACACCTTC
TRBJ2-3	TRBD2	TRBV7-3	CASSLTGGKSDTQYF	TGTGCCAGCAGCTTAACGGGAGGGAAGTCAGATACGCAGTATTTT
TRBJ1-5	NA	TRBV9	CASSPDPRDNQPQHF	TGTGCCAGCAGCCCTGATCCCCGGGACAATCAGCCCCAGCATTTT
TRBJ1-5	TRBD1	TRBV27	CASRPRTGAYSNQPQHF	TGTGCCAGCAGGCCACGTACAGGGGCTTATAGCAATCAGCCCCAGCATTTT
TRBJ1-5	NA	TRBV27	CASSLLGVNQPQHF	TGTGCCAGCAGTTTATTAGGGGTCAATCAGCCCCAGCATTTT
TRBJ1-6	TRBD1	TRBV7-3	CASSPGQGNSPLHF	TGTGCCAGCAGCCCGGGACAGGGAAATTCACCCCTCCACTTT
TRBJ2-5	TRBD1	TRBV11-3	CASSFGQGGTGSETQYF	TGTGCCAGCAGCTTCGGACAGGGAGGTACGGGATCGGAGACCCAGTACTTC
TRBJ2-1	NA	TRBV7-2	CASNAGAYNEQFF	TGTGCCAGCAACGCAGGGGCCTACAATGAGCAGTTCTTC
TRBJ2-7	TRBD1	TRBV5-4	CASSRRGQLYEQYF	TGTGCCAGCAGCCGTAGGGGGCAGCTCTACGAGCAGTACTTC
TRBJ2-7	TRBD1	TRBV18	CASSPRGQGIDEQYF	TGTGCCAGCTCACCAAGGGGACAGGGGATTGACGAGCAGTACTTC
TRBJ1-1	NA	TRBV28	CASSFYGGLAFF	TGTGCCAGCAGTTTTTACGGGGGGTTAGCTTTCTTT
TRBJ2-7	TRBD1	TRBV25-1	CASSAPPGQGALNEQYF	TGTGCCAGCAGTGCTCCACCGGGACAGGGGGCGCTTAACGAGCAGTACTTC
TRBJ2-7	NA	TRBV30	CAWGGYGQYF	TGTGCCTGGGGGGGCTACGGGCAGTACTTC
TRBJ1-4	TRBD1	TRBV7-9	CASSVGQGVGEKLFF	TGTGCCAGCAGCGTCGGACAGGGGGTCGGAGAAAAACTGTTTTTT
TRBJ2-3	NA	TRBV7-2	CASSLGGSGTDTQYF	TGTGCCAGCAGCTTAGGCGGAAGTGGCACAGATACGCAGTATTTT
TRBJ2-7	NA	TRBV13	CASSAGQPSYEQYF	TGTGCCAGCAGCGCAGGACAGCCGTCCTACGAGCAGTACTTC
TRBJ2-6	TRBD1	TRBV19	CASSSIGTDRSGANVLTF	TGTGCCAGTAGCTCCATCGGGACAGATCGCTCTGGGGCCAACGTCCTGACTTTC
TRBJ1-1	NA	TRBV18	CASSPVNTMDSEAFF	TGTGCCAGCTCACCCGTGAACACTATGGACTCTGAAGCTTTCTTT
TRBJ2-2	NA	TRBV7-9	CASSFHSTGELFF	TGTGCCAGCAGCTTTCACAGCACCGGGGAGCTGTTTTTT
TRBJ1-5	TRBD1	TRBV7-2	CASSPDRGGGQPQHF	TGTGCCAGCAGCCCCGACAGGGGAGGTGGTCAGCCCCAGCATTTT
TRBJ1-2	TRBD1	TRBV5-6	CASGPGQSSFYGYTF	TGTGCCAGCGGCCCGGGACAGAGTTCTTTCTATGGCTACACCTTC